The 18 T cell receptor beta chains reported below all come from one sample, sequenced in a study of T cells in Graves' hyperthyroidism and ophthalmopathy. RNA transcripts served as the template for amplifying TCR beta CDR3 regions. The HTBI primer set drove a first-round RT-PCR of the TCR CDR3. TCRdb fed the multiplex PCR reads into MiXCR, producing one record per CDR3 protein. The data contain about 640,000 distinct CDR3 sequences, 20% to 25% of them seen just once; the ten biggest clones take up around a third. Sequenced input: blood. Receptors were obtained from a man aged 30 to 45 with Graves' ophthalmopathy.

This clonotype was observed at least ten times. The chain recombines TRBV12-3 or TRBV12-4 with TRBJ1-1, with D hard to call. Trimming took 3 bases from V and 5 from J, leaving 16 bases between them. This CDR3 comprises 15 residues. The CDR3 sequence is CASSFSVRGGTEAFF. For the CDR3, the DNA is TGTGCCAGCAGTTTTTCTGTCCGGGGAGGGACTGAAGCTTTCTTT.

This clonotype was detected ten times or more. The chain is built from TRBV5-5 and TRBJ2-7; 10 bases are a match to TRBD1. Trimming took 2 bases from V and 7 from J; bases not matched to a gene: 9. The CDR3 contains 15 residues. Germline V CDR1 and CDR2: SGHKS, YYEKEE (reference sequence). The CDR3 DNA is TGTGCCAGCAGCTTTGAGGGACAGGGGATAGGAGAGCAGTACTTC. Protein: CASSFEGQGIGEQYF. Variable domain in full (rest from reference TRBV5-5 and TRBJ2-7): DAGVTQSPTHLIKTRGQQVTLRCSPISGHKSVSWYQQVLGQGPQFIFQYYEKEERGRGNFPDRFSARQFPNYSSELNVNALLLGDSALYLCASSFEGQGIGEQYFGPGTRLTVT.

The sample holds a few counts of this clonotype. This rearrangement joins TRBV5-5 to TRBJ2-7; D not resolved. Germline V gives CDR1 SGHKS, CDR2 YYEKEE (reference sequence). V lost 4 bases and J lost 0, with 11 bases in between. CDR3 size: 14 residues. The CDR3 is CASSPPDTSYEQYF. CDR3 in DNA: TGTGCCAGCAGCCCCCCTGACACCTCCTACGAGCAGTACTTC.

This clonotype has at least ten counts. The DNA for the CDR3 is TGTGCCAGCAGTGGGGTGCCAGGGGTCTACAATGAGCAGTTCTTC. It encodes CASSGVPGVYNEQFF. V usage is TRBV27 and J usage is TRBJ2-1, with D tentatively TRBD1 (6 bases). V gave up 5 bases and J gave up 3 bases, with 14 bases separating them. The CDR3 runs 15 residues. CDR1 and CDR2 from the germline V gene are MNHEY and SMNVEV (reference sequence).

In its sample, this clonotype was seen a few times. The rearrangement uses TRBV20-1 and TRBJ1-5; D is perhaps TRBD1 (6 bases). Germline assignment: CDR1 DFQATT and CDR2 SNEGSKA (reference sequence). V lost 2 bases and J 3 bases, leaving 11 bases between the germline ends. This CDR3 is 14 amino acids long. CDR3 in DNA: TGCAGTGCTAGACGGACAGAGCCCAATCAGCCCCAGCATTTT. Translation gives CSARRTEPNQPQHF.

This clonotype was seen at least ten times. CDR3 in DNA: TGCAGTGCTCCCTTTTACTATGAGCAGTTCTTC. It yields the protein CSAPFYYEQFF. The gene calls are TRBV20-1 and TRBJ2-1; no reliable D call. Trimming left V 5 bases short and J 8 bases short, with 10 bases between. Germline loops: CDR1 DFQATT, CDR2 SNEGSKA (reference sequence). The CDR3 is 11 amino acids.

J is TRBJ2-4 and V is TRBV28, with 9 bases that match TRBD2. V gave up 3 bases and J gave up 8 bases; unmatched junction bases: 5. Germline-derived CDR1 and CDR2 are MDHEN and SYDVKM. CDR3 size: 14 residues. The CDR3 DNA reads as TGTGCCAGCAGTTTTAGCGGGAGTAACCACATTCAGTACTTC. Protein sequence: CASSFSGSNHIQYF.

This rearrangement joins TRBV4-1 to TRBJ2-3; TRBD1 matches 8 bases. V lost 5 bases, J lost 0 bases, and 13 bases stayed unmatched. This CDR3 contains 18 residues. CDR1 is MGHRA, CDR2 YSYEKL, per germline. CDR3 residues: CASSKQPRDRISTDTQYF. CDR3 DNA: TGCGCCAGCAGCAAGCAGCCCCGGGACAGGATAAGCACAGATACGCAGTATTTT.

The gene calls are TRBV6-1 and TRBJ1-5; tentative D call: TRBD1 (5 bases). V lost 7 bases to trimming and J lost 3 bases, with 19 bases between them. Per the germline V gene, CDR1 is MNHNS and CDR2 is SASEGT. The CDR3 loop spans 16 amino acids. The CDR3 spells CASTDSRRVHNQPQHF. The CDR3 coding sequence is TGTGCCAGCACTGACAGTCGTCGGGTCCACAATCAGCCCCAGCATTTT.

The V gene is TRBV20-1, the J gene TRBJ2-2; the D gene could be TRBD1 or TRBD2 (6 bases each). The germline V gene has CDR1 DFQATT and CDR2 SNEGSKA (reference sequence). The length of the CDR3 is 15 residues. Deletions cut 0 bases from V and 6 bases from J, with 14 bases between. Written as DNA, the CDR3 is TGCAGTGCTAGAGATCTACAGGGAGGTGCCGGGGAGCTGTTTTTT. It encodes CSARDLQGGAGELFF.

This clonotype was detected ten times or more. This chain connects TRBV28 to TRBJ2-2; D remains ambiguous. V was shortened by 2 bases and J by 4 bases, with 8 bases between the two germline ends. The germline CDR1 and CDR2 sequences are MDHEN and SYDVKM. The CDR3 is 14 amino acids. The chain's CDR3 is CASSLNRRTGELFF. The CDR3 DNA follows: TGTGCCAGCAGTTTAAACCGACGCACCGGGGAGCTGTTTTTT.

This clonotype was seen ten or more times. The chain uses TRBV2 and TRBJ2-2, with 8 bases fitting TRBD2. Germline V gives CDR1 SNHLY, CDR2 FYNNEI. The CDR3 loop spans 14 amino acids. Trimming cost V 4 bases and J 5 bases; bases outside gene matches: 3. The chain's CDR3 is CASSAASGTGELFF. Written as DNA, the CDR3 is TGTGCCAGCAGTGCCGCTAGCGGGACCGGGGAGCTGTTTTTT.

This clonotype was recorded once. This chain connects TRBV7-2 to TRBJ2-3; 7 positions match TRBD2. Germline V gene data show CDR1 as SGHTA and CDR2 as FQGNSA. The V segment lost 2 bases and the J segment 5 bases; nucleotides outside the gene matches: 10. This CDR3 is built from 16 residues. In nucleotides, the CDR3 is TGTGCCAGCAGCTTATTCTACCAGCGGGACCAAGATACGCAGTATTTT. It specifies CASSLFYQRDQDTQYF.

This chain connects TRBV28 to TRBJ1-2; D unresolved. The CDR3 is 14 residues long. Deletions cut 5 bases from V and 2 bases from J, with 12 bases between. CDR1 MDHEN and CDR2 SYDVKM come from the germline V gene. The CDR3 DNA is TGTGCCAGCAGTGGGGATGGGGAAAACTATGGCTACACCTTC. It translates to CASSGDGENYGYTF.

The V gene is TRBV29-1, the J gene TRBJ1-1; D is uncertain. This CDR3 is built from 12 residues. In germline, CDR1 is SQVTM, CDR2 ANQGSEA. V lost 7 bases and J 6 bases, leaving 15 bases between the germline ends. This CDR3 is CSADPHGAEAFF. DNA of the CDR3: TGCAGCGCCGACCCCCACGGGGCTGAAGCTTTCTTT.

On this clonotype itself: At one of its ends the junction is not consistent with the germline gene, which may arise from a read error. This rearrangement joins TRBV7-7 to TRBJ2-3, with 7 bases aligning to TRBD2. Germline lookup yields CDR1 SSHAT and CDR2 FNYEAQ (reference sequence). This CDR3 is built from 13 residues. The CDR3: CASSSRGSGTQYF. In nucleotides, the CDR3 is TGTGCTAGCAGCTCTCGCGGGAGTGGTACGCAGTATTTT.

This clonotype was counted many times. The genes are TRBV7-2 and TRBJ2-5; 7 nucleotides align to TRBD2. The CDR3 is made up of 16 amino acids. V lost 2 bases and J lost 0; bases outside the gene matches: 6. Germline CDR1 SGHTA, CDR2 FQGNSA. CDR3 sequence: CASSLPSGTHQETQYF. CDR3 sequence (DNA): TGTGCCAGCAGCTTACCTAGCGGTACCCACCAAGAGACCCAGTACTTC.

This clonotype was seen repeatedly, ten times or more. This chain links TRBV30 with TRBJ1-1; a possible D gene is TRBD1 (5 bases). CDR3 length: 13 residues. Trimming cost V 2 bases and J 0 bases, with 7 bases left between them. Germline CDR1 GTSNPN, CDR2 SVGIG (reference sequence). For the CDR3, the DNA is TGTGCCTGGAGTCAGGGTCTGAACACTGAAGCTTTCTTT. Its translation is CAWSQGLNTEAFF.